The text below deals with one T cell receptor beta chain. With V trimmed by 5 bases and J by 1 base, 12 bases remained unmatched. The germline V gene encodes CDR1 SEHNR and CDR2 FQNEAQ (reference sequence). The CDR3 spans 17 residues. The data belong to a study of blood T cell repertoires in COVID-19. Sequenced by immunoSEQ multiplex PCR; TCRdb stores in-frame clones only, minus some. Here the sample spans 250,000 to 300,000 clones, nearly 90% being singletons. The chain links TRBV7-9 to TRBJ1-1, with 8 bases fitting TRBD1. Material: PBMCs or T cells enriched from blood (not recorded which). This sequence was found in a woman aged 25 to 39 who had recovered from COVID-19. The CDR3 DNA reads as TGTGCCAGCAGCCGGACAGGGAGAGGCCTTGGGAACACTGAAGCTTTCTTT. Encoded protein: CASSRTGRGLGNTEAFF.